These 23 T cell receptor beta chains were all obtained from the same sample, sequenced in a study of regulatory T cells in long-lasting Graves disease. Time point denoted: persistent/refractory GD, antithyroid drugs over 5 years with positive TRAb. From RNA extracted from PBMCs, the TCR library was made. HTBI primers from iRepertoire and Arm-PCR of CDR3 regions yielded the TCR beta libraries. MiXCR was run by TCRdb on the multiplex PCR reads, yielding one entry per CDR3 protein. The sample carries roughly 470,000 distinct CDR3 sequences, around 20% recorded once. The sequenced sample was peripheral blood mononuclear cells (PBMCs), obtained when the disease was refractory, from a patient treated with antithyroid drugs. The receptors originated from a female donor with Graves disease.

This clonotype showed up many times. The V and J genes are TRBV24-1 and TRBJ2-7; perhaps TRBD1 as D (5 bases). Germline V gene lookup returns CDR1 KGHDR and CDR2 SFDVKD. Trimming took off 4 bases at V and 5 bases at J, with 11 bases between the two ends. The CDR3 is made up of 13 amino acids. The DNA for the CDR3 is TGTGCCACCAGTGACTCCGACAGAGACGAGCAGTACTTC. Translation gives CATSDSDRDEQYF.

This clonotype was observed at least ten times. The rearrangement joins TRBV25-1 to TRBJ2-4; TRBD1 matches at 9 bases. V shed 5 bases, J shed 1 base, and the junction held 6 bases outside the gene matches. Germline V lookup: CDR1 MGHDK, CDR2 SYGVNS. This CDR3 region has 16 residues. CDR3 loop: CASSPRQGVAKNIQYF. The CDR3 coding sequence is TGTGCCAGCAGTCCCCGACAGGGGGTGGCCAAAAACATTCAGTACTTC.

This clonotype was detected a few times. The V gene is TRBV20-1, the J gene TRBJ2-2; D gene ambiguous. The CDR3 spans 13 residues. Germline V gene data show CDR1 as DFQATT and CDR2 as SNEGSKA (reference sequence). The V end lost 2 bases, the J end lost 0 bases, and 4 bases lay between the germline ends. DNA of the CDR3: TGCAGTGCTAGATTACCGAACACCGGGGAGCTGTTTTTT. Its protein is CSARLPNTGELFF.

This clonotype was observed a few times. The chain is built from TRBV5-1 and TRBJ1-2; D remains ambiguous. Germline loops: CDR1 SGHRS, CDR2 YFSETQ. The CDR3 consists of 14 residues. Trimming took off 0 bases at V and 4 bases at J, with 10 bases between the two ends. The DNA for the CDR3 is TGCGCCAGCAGCTTGGTAGCCGAGATCTATGGCTACACCTTC. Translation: CASSLVAEIYGYTF.

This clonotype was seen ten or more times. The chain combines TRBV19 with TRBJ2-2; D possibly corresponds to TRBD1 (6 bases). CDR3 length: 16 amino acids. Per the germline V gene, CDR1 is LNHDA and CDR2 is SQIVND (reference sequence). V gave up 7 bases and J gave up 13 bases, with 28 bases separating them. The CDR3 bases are TGTGCCAGTAACAACCCGGACAGATGGTCACGTCAAGGGCTGTTTTTT. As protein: CASNNPDRWSRQGLFF.

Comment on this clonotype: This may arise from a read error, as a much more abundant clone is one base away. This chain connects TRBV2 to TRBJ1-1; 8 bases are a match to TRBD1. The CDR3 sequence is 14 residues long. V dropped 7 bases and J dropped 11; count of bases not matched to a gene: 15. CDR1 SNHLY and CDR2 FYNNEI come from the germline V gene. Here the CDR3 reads CASISRRTGTGAFF. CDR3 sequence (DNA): TGTGCCAGCATTTCGCGGAGGACAGGGACTGGGGCTTTCTTT.

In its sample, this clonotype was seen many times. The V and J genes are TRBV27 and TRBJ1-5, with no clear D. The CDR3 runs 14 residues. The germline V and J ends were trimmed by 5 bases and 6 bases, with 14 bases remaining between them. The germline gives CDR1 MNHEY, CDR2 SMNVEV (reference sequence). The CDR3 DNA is TGTGCCAGCAGTCACTCAGTTGCGGGTCAGCCCCAGCATTTT. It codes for CASSHSVAGQPQHF.

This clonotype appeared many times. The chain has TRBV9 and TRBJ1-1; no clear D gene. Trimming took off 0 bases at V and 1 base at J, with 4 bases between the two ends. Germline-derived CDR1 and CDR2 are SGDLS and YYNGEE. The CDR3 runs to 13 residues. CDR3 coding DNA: TGTGCCAGCAGCGTAGAACAGAACACTGAAGCTTTCTTT. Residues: CASSVEQNTEAFF. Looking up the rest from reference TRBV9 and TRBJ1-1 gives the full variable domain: DSGVTQTPKHLITATGQRVTLRCSPRSGDLSVYWYQQSLDQGLQFLIQYYNGEERAKGNILERFSAQQFPDLHSELNLSSLELGDSALYFCASSVEQNTEAFFGQGTRLTVV.

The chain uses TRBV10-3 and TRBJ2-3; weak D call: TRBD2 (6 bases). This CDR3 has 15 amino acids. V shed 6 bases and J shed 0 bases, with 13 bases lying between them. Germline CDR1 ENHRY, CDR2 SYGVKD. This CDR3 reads CAIRGGPPSTDTQYF. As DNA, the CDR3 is TGTGCCATCAGGGGGGGACCACCCAGCACAGATACGCAGTATTTT.

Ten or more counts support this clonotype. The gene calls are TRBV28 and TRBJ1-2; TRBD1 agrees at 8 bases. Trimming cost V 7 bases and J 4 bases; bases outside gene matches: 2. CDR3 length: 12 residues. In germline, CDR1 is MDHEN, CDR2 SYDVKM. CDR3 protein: CASKTGGYGYTF. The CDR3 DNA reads TGTGCCAGCAAAACAGGGGGCTATGGCTACACCTTC.

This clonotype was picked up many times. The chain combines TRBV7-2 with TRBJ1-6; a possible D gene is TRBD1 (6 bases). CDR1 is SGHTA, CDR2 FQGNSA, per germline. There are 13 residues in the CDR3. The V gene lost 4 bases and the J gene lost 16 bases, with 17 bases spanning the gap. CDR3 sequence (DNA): TGTGCCAGCAGCTCAAACAGGGCCCAACCTCTCCACTTT. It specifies CASSSNRAQPLHF.

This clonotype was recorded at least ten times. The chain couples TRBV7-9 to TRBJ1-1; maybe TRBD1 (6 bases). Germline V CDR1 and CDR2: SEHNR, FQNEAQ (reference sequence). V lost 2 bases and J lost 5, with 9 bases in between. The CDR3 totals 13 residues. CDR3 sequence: CASSLQGRTEAFF. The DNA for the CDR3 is TGTGCCAGCAGCTTACAGGGGAGGACTGAAGCTTTCTTT. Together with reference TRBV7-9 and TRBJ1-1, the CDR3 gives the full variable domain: DTGVSQNPRHKITKRGQNVTFRCDPISEHNRLYWYRQTLGQGPEFLTYFQNEAQLEKSRLLSDRFSAERPKGSFSTLEIQRTEQGDSAMYLCASSLQGRTEAFFGQGTRLTVV.

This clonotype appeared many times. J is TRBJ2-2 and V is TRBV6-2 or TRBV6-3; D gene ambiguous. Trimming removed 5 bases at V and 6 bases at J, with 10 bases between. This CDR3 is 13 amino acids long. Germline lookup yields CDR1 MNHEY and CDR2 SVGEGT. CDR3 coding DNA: TGTGCCAGCAGTGAGCCCTCGCCCGGGGAGCTGTTTTTT. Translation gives CASSEPSPGELFF.

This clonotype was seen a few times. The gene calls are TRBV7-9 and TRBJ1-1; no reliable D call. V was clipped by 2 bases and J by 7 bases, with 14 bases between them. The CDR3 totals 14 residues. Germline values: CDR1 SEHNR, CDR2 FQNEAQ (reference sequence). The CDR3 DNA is TGTGCCAGCAGCTTAACGGCCTTAAGAGTTGAAGCTTTCTTT. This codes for CASSLTALRVEAFF.

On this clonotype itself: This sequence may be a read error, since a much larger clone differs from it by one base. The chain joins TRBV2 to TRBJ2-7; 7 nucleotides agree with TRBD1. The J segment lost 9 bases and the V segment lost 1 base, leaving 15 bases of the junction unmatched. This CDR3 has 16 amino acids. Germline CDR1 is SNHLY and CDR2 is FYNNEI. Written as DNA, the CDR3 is TGTGCCAGCAGTGAAGAGTACAGGGGCCCAGAAGTAGGGCAGTACTTC. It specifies CASSEEYRGPEVGQYF.

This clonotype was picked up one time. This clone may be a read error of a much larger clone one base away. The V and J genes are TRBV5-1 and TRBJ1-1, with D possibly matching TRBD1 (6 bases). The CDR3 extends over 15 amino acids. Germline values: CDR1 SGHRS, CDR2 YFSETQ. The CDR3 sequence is CASGVNPGENTEVFF. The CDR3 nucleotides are TGCGCCAGCGGCGTGAACCCAGGGGAGAACACTGAAGTTTTCTTT. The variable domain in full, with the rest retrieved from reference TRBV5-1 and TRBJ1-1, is KAGVTQTPRYLIKTRGQQVTLSCSPISGHRSVSWYQQTPGQGLQFLFEYFSETQRNKGNFPGRFSGRQFSNSRSEMNVSTLELGDSALYLCASGVNPGENTEVFFGQGTRLTVV.

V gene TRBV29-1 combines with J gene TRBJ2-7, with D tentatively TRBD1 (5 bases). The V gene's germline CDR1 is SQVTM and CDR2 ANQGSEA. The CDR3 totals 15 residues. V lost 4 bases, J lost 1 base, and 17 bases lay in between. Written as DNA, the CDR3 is TGCAGCGTTGTTGGGATGAAGGGGCCTTCCTACGAGCAGTACTTC. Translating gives CSVVGMKGPSYEQYF.

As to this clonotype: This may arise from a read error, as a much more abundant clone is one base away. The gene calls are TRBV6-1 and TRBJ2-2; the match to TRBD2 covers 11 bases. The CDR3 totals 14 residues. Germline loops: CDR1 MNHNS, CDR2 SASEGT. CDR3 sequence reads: CASETSGNNGELVF. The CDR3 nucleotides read TGTGCCAGCGAGACTAGCGGGAATAACGGGGAGCTGGTTTTT.

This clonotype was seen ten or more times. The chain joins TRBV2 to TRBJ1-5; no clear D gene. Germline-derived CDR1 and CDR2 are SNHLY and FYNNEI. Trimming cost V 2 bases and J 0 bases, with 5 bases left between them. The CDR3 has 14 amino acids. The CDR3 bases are TGTGCCAGCAGTGAAAGCTATAGCAATCAGCCCCAGCATTTT. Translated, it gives CASSESYSNQPQHF.

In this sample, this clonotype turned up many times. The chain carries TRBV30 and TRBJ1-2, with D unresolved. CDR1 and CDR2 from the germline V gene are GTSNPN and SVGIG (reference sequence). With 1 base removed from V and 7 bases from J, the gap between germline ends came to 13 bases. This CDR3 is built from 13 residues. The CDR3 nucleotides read TGTGCCTGGAGTGGACCCCGCGGCGGTGGCTACACCTTC. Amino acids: CAWSGPRGGGYTF. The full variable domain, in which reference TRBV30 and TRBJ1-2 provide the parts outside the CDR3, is SQTIHQWPATLVQPVGSPLSLECTVEGTSNPNLYWYRQAAGRGLQLLFYSVGIGQISSEVPQNLSASRPQDRQFILSSKKLLLSDSGFYLCAWSGPRGGGYTFGSGTRLTVV.

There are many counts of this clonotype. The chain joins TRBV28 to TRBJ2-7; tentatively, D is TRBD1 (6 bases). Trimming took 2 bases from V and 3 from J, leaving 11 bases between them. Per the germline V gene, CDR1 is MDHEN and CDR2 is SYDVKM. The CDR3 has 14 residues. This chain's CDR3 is CASSLVVQGYEQYF. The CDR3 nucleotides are TGTGCCAGCAGTTTAGTGGTACAGGGCTACGAGCAGTACTTC.

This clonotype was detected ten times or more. CDR3 sequence reads: CASSWGQTYEQYF. In DNA form, the CDR3 reads TGCGCCAGCAGCTGGGGACAGACCTACGAGCAGTACTTC. The chain links TRBV5-1 to TRBJ2-7, with TRBD1 identical over 7 bases. The trim removed 3 bases at V and 2 bases at J, leaving 2 bases unmatched. From germline, CDR1 is SGHRS and CDR2 YFSETQ. This CDR3 is 13 amino acids long.

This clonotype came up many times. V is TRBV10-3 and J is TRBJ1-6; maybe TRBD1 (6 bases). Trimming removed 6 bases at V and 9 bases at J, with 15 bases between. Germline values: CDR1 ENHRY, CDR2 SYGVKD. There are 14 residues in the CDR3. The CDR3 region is CAIREQGGSSPLHF. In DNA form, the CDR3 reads TGTGCCATCAGGGAACAGGGTGGCAGTTCACCCCTCCACTTT.